The clone carrying this T cell receptor beta chain was seen repeatedly, ten times or more. These data are taken from a study of blood T cells in healthy people across ages. A sample-barcoded 5' primer and a J-beta primer mix were used in a second PCR of about 7 to 11 cycles. Via MiXCR, TCRdb re-called the 5' RACE reads, giving one row per CDR3 protein. Of hundreds of thousands of distinct CDR3 sequences in the sample, less than 40% were seen once. The ends lost 4 bases at V and 3 bases at J; junction bases unmatched: 6. CDR1 and CDR2 (germline): MDHEN, SYDVKM. The CDR3 loop spans 15 amino acids. The source material was blood. This chain connects TRBV28 to TRBJ2-3; 8 bases align to TRBD1. This sequence originates from a woman of 80 years or more in good health. The CDR3 protein is CASSYGQGRTDTQYF. The CDR3 DNA is TGTGCCAGCAGTTACGGACAGGGTCGGACAGATACGCAGTATTTT.